This TCR beta chain was captured in a study of cytomegalovirus exposure and HLA in healthy donors (dated by TCRdb to the late 2010s). Study-wide context: An earlier analysis of 587 of the donors reported approximately 300 Gb of sequence data and 117 million unique TCR beta sequences obtained from about 170 million T cells. Approximately 310 gigabases of sequencing data and roughly 90 million unique TCR sequences were included in an early release covering over 600 HLA-typed donors. The genetic ancestry cluster associated with self-reported Caucasian donors included about four fifths of the 398 genotyped donors. The aim of the study was to test whether cataloging public T cell receptors could identify signatures of past pathogen exposure. The study used immunosequencing to profile the T cell repertoires of 600 to 850 subjects and linked those repertoires to cytomegalovirus serostatus. In addition to the first cohort of several hundred subjects, a separate validation cohort of about 120 different subjects was used. The study combined high-throughput TCR immunosequencing, statistical association of individual TCRs with disease status, and machine learning to predict cytomegalovirus infection status. In a later analysis, previously published TCR beta repertoires from 600 to 850 donors were re-analyzed and high-resolution HLA genotyping was added so that TCR occurrence patterns could be studied. The later analysis used no new phenotypic data to find candidate immune exposures, relying instead on TCR beta sequences and their occurrence across donors. An earlier analysis of approximately 640 of the donors applied high-throughput TCR beta sequencing to assess whether each TCR beta V gene segment acted as functional or pseudogenic. Donor age, sex, ethnicity and CMV serostatus were collected together with the repertoire data. A later genetic analysis took genome-wide SNP genotypes for about 55% of the roughly 700 donors and used that subset as a discovery cohort. Every discovery cohort repertoire had been produced on one sequencing platform. HLA typing included class I and class II loci at four-digit resolution. Typing coverage differed by locus: A, B, C, DRB1 and DQB1 were typed in roughly 629-640 donors, DQA1 in approximately 520, DPA1 in some 570, and DPB1 in just under 480. Roughly five DR-DQ haplotypes were handled as single units for association and clustering, since linkage in the cohort was strong. Across around 400 genotyped donors of the cohort, an average of approximately 200,000 unique TCR beta nucleotide sequences per donor were sequenced, and around 19% of those sequences were non-productive. Points the paper makes about the study in general: A further reported finding was that TCR beta sequences accurately predicted the HLA-A and HLA-B alleles for most subjects in the first cohort. A later analysis found that TCR association rates varied across HLA loci, with DRB1 alleles showing the most associated TCRs and HLA-C alleles the fewest. The presence/absence analyses assumed that sequencing depth was roughly uniform across donors, and that assumption may not be true. For the cohort, immune exposure information was limited to CMV serostatus. At a false discovery rate of 0.05, a later analysis linked some 17,000 TCR beta sequences to specific HLA alleles. A later genetic analysis associated a missense DCLRE1C variant with V-gene and J-gene trimming of TCR beta chains, and an independent cohort replicated the association. The study listed 150 to 200 TCR beta chains as associated with cytomegalovirus. While some public TCRs were present in many individuals, most TCR sequences turned up only very rarely across donors. In a later analysis, HLA-associated TCR beta chains showed more clonal expansion and lower generation probabilities than non-associated chains that were equally common. Because counts were too low, roughly 17 rarely observed V segments, including chromosome 9 orphons, were left out of the earlier analysis of a few hundred of the donors. In a later analysis, most CMV-associated TCR beta chains were found to appear HLA-restricted, with HLA associations seemingly driven largely by CMV exposure. Three of the identified cytomegalovirus-associated TCR beta chains were confirmed in vitro to be specific for cytomegalovirus antigens. Because HLA typing was unavailable for some donors at each locus, only the typed subset was used in association tests. The sequencing pipeline was judged likely to have produced a cluster of highly shared sequence variants as a technical artifact. Linkage disequilibrium might explain the correlated functional status among segregating V segments, but an unknown experimental factor could not be excluded. Some IMGT-functional V segments, including TRBV6-2 and TRBV6-3, could not be distinguished by the 87-base-pair reads and were therefore excluded. The cohort was sequenced for TCR beta chains only, and without alpha or paired-chain data the features that could be detected were limited. When HLA alleles, especially DR and DQ, strongly co-occurred, attributing TCR associations to individual alleles was difficult. Several of the top co-occurrence clusters appeared to be linked to parvovirus B19, influenza, CMV and Epstein-Barr virus, according to a later analysis. In an earlier analysis of 587 of the donors, most TCR beta V segments appeared in productive rearrangements about 90% or about 30% of the time, broadly matching IMGT annotations. A later genetic analysis reported fewer N-insertions in productive TCRs among donors in an Asian-associated ancestry cluster than the roughly 620-donor mean. The authors suggested that the approach could potentially be generalized to other disease states and immunological phenotypes. In both the original and validation cohorts, the classifier was reported to diagnose cytomegalovirus status with high specificity and sensitivity.

The cohort consisted of 650 to 700 healthy bone marrow donors. Cohort members were all nominally healthy when sampled, although unrecorded immune exposures were likely present. The donor tested CMV seropositive and was one of the 289 seropositive cohort members. Each donor provided a peripheral blood sample, and peripheral blood mononuclear cells were used for TCR beta sequencing. The Qiagen DNeasy Blood Extraction Kit was used to extract genomic DNA from the blood cell samples. The CDR3 starts with the cysteine, ends with the phenylalanine, and has 15 residues. Solely the CDR3 DNA is kept, with 45 bases framed from the first base. In the germline V gene (reference sequence), CDR1 corresponds to LNHDA and CDR2 to SQIVND. The germline V end is reduced by 1 base and the J end by 7 bases; junction bases left unmatched: 7. Concerning this clone: Its target antigen remains unknown.

Library prep was done by the immunoSEQ multiplex PCR assay. The multiplex PCR relied on a mix of 60 forward primers for TCR Vbeta segments and 13 reverse primers for TCR Jbeta segments. The CDR3 region of rearranged TCR beta genes was amplified from genomic DNA by a multiplex PCR assay. The Illumina HiSeq System was used to sequence the amplified TCR beta libraries as 87-base-pair reads. In the authors' own workflow: A later analysis counted some 74 million unique TCR beta chains across the roughly 700 repertoires, and 9 million to 14 million of these chains were shared by at least two donors. Raw reads were error-corrected and collapsed into unique sequences by a nearest-neighbor algorithm in which closely related sequences were merged to remove PCR and sequencing errors. To assign V, D and J gene segments, CDR3 sequences were aligned to IMGT reference sequences. Each retained sequence needed at least a six-nucleotide match to both a V gene segment and a J gene segment. A rearrangement was called productive if the CDR3 had no stop codons and remained in frame with V and J, and every other rearrangement was called non-productive. CDR3 was defined according to IMGT convention as the region running from the second conserved V-encoded cysteine to the conserved J-encoded phenylalanine. The earlier analysis of 500 to 650 of the donors excluded any sequence lacking an unambiguous match to a single V gene segment. In an earlier analysis of around 600 of the donors, V segments were called functional above 56.7% productive rearrangements and were called segregating when the between-donor standard deviation exceeded 5%. A statistical classification framework was built to diagnose cytomegalovirus status from the catalog of TCR beta chain sequences. A later analysis assigned V and J genes by comparing TCR nucleotide sequences with IMGT/GENE-DB human TR gene sequences. Using the TCRdist pipeline, a later analysis assigned CDR3 sequences along with most-parsimonious VDJ recombination scenarios. In a later analysis, each TCR beta chain was defined by its CDR3 amino acid sequence together with its V-gene family, and reads lacking a unique V-gene family were excluded. To address suspected cross-contamination and a sequencing artifact, a later analysis removed approximately 590 highly shared, low-generation-probability nucleotide sequences. A later analysis calculated a clonal expansion index for each public chain from normalized within-repertoire ranks of inferred template counts. A later analysis computed generation probabilities with a VDJ recombination model fitted to out-of-frame rearrangements, and checked the results against IGoR. A later analysis scored TCR-TCR, TCR-HLA and TCR-CMV co-occurrence with hypergeometric tests, applying a repertoire-size bias correction to TCR pairs. False discovery rates were estimated in a later analysis by permuting HLA or CMV assignments 20 times. In a later analysis, co-occurring TCRs were grouped using DBSCAN, and TCRdist sequence similarity was added for clustering within HLA-allele-positive subsets. Repertoires with fewer than 30,000 or more than 120,000 public chains, plus five repertoires with anomalous nucleotide sharing, were excluded from co-occurrence clustering. TCRdb took this table from immuneACCESS and kept in-frame rearrangements with V and J called. Such tables lack part of the clones; where checked against another copy, unresolved V genes explain under half of the gap, and the rest is unexplained. Clone size and V and J calls were adopted from that table, with D and trimming inferred from the DNA. The record for this sample contains around 210,000 clones. The leading ten clones occupy 0.9% to 1.4% of the sample.

The chain joins TRBV19 to TRBJ2-7, with TRBD1 identical over 10 junction bases. This receptor was taken from a girl aged 2 to 10 in good health and CMV-seropositive. The sequenced sample consisted of PBMCs. The sequence in DNA is TGTGCCAGTAGTATAGGCGGACAGGGGGTGAGTGAGCAGTACTTC. This yields the protein CASSIGGQGVSEQYF.